The 23 T cell receptor beta chains below all came from one sample that was sequenced in a study of blood T cell repertoires in COVID-19. Some clones are missing from TCRdb's copy, which holds only in-frame ones; the method was immunoSEQ multiplex PCR. The table records more than 250,000 clones, roughly 85% of them present only once. The sample comprised peripheral blood. The receptors were gathered from a man aged 45 to 65 with active or convalescent COVID-19.

The rearrangement uses TRBV5-4 and TRBJ1-2; D uncertain. The length of the CDR3 is 14 residues. CDR1 is SGHNT and CDR2 is YYREEE in the germline V gene (reference sequence). V lost 0 bases and J 6 bases, leaving 12 bases between the germline ends. CDR3 coding DNA: TGTGCCAGCAGCTTGGCAGTGGGGAGCCATGGCTACACCTTC. The encoded protein is CASSLAVGSHGYTF.

The rearrangement joins TRBV3-1 (or the pseudogene TRBV3-2) to TRBJ2-2; D remains unclear. The ends were cut back, 3 bases at V and 3 bases at J, with 5 bases in the middle. The CDR3 is 13 amino acids. CDR1 LGHDT and CDR2 YNNKEL come from the germline V gene (reference sequence). The CDR3 bases are TGTGCCAGCAGCCATCAATACACCGGGGAGCTGTTTTTT. Translated, it gives CASSHQYTGELFF.

The gene calls are TRBV19 and TRBJ2-7; no definite D call. The germline V gene encodes CDR1 LNHDA and CDR2 SQIVND (reference sequence). V gave up 5 bases and J gave up 0 bases, with 8 bases separating them. The CDR3 sequence is 13 residues long. The CDR3 DNA follows: TGTGCCAGTAGTGCAACTAACTCCTACGAGCAGTACTTC. It is translated as CASSATNSYEQYF.

The chain has TRBV5-5 and TRBJ2-1; 7 positions agree with TRBD2. Germline CDR1 reads SGHKS; CDR2 reads YYEKEE (reference sequence). With V trimmed by 0 bases and J by 14 bases, 8 bases remained unmatched. This CDR3 is 13 amino acids long. CDR3 coding DNA: TGTGCCAGCAGCTTGGGGGTCGGACTAGGAGAGTTCTTC. Amino acids: CASSLGVGLGEFF.

This chain connects TRBV6-1 to TRBJ2-3; D is unclear. Trimming removed 3 bases at V and 2 bases at J, with 12 bases between. From germline, CDR1 is MNHNS and CDR2 SASEGT. The CDR3 runs to 15 residues. Here the CDR3 DNA reads TGTGCCAGCAGTGAGGAGAGCTTTTACACAGATACGCAGTATTTT. Protein sequence: CASSEESFYTDTQYF.

The chain couples TRBV28 to TRBJ1-3; 10 bases fit TRBD1. V shed 5 bases, J shed 4 bases, and the junction held 5 bases outside the gene matches. CDR3 size: 15 residues. Germline CDR1 reads MDHEN; CDR2 reads SYDVKM. The CDR3 reads CASSRQGARGNTIYF. The CDR3 nucleotides are TGTGCCAGCAGTAGACAGGGGGCGCGAGGAAACACCATATATTTT. Full variable domain (outside the CDR3, taken from reference TRBV28 and TRBJ1-3): DVKVTQSSRYLVKRTGEKVFLECVQDMDHENMFWYRQDPGLGLRLIYFSYDVKMKEKGDIPEGYSVSREKKERFSLILESASTNQTSMYLCASSRQGARGNTIYFGEGSWLTVV.

The rearrangement links TRBV25-1 to TRBJ2-5, with D unresolved. The V end lost 2 bases, the J end lost 10 bases, and 11 bases lay between the germline ends. The germline CDR1 and CDR2 sequences are MGHDK and SYGVNS. This CDR3 comprises 12 residues. The CDR3 DNA is TGTGCCAGCAGTGAAGCTGTAGGAGTCCAGTACTTC. It translates to CASSEAVGVQYF.

The genes are TRBV12-3 or TRBV12-4 and TRBJ2-7; D perhaps matches TRBD1 (7 bases). V lost 5 bases to trimming and J lost 11 bases, with 19 bases between them. This CDR3 is built from 13 residues. The CDR3 nucleotides read TGTGCCAGCAGTGACCCCCCCGGCGGGACAGAGTACTTC. This translates into CASSDPPGGTEYF.

The J gene is TRBJ1-1, the V gene TRBV18; D call uncertain. Trimming pared 5 bases from V and 12 bases from J, leaving 19 bases between. The germline V gene has CDR1 KGHSH and CDR2 LQKENI. This CDR3 contains 13 residues. CDR3 protein: CASSEGEGLATFF. The CDR3 nucleotides read TGTGCCAGCTCAGAAGGAGAAGGACTAGCCACTTTCTTT.

This clone was found a few times. The same CDR3 is also encoded by other DNA sequences in this sample. V gene TRBV27 combines with J gene TRBJ1-5; D is undetermined. Germline CDR1 is MNHEY and CDR2 is SMNVEV (reference sequence). CDR3 length equals 13 residues. V shed 4 bases and J shed 0 bases, with 4 bases lying between them. CDR3 nucleotides: TGTGCCAGCAGTTCTTATAGCAATCAGCCCCAGCATTTT. It yields the protein CASSSYSNQPQHF.

This rearrangement joins TRBV28 to TRBJ1-5; a weak D match, TRBD1 (6 bases). The germline V and J ends were trimmed by 2 bases and 2 bases, with 13 bases remaining between them. The CDR3 runs 16 residues. In germline, CDR1 is MDHEN, CDR2 SYDVKM. Written as DNA, the CDR3 is TGTGCCAGCAGTTTAACGAGGTCAGGGGGCAATCAGCCCCAGCATTTT. This codes for CASSLTRSGGNQPQHF.

V is TRBV27 and J is TRBJ2-4; TRBD2 agrees at 14 bases. V was clipped by 10 bases and J by 9 bases; unmatched bases: 11. The CDR3 is made up of 15 amino acids. Germline CDR1 is MNHEY and CDR2 is SMNVEV (reference sequence). CDR3: CATSGLAGARGIQYF. The CDR3 nucleotides are TGTGCCACCTCGGGACTAGCGGGAGCTAGAGGCATTCAGTACTTC.

The chain combines TRBV11-2 with TRBJ2-7; possible D gene TRBD1, 5 bases. Trimming shortened V by 5 bases and J by 0 bases, and 14 bases separated the two germline ends. The CDR3 has 15 residues. Germline lookup yields CDR1 SGHAT and CDR2 FQNNGV. In DNA form, the CDR3 reads TGTGCCAGCAGCCTGGACAATTCGTACTCCTACGAGCAGTACTTC. Amino acids: CASSLDNSYSYEQYF.

The rearrangement uses TRBV5-1 and TRBJ2-3; maybe TRBD2 (5 bases). The CDR3 is made up of 17 amino acids. Germline loops: CDR1 SGHRS, CDR2 YFSETQ. The V end was cut by 0 bases, the J end by 0 bases, with 14 bases between. The CDR3 protein is CASSLEGGPVSTDTQYF. The CDR3 nucleotides read TGCGCCAGCAGCTTGGAAGGCGGGCCCGTGAGCACAGATACGCAGTATTTT.

In regard to this clone: A much larger clone differs from this one at a single base, so this may be a read error. The chain employs TRBV11-3 and TRBJ2-3; no definite D call. The CDR3 totals 12 residues. Germline V gene lookup returns CDR1 SGHNT and CDR2 YENEEA. V shed 5 bases and J shed 1 base, with 4 bases lying between them. CDR3 sequence: CASSPGTDTQYF. The CDR3 DNA sequence: TGTGCCAGCAGCCCAGGCACAGATACGCAGTATTTT.

The CDR3 region is CASSQVDSGGGHQETQYF. The CDR3 bases are TGCGCCAGCAGCCAAGTTGACTCGGGCGGGGGGCATCAAGAGACCCAGTACTTC. This rearrangement joins TRBV4-1 to TRBJ2-5; 8 nucleotides line up with TRBD2. The CDR3 runs 18 residues. Germline V gene lookup returns CDR1 MGHRA and CDR2 YSYEKL. After removal of 1 base from V and 2 bases from J, the junction contained 12 bases not matched to a gene.

The chain is built from TRBV2 and TRBJ2-7, with D possibly being TRBD2 (5 bases). Germline assignment: CDR1 SNHLY and CDR2 FYNNEI. Trimming took off 6 bases at V and 1 base at J, with 10 bases between the two ends. This CDR3 is 13 amino acids long. The CDR3 nucleotides are TGTGCCAGCAGCGATGGACTGTCCTACGAGCAGTACTTC. Its translation is CASSDGLSYEQYF. The full variable domain, its missing parts supplied by reference TRBV2 and TRBJ2-7, is EPEVTQTPSHQVTQMGQEVILRCVPISNHLYFYWYRQILGQKVEFLVSFYNNEISEKSEIFDDQFSVERPDGSNFTLKIRSTKLEDSAMYFCASSDGLSYEQYFGPGTRLTVT.

This chain connects TRBV25-1 to TRBJ1-1, with D perhaps TRBD1 (5 bases). Trimming took off 4 bases at V and 6 bases at J, with 15 bases between the two ends. CDR1 is MGHDK, CDR2 SYGVNS, per germline. This CDR3 has 14 residues. This CDR3 reads CASSAKGGAAEAFF. The CDR3 coding sequence is TGTGCCAGCAGTGCGAAGGGAGGGGCCGCTGAAGCTTTCTTT.

This clone is classed as medium-sized. CDR3 loop: CASRSPRDQTWDSPLHF. The CDR3 DNA sequence: TGTGCCAGCAGAAGCCCGCGGGACCAAACCTGGGATTCACCCCTCCACTTT. The chain couples TRBV7-2 to TRBJ1-6, with D possibly being TRBD1 (5 bases). CDR1 and CDR2 (germline): SGHTA, FQGNSA. V was trimmed by 6 bases and J by 8 bases, leaving 23 bases between them. The CDR3 has 17 amino acids.

The chain uses TRBV12-5 and TRBJ2-3; D is unresolved. Germline loops: CDR1 LGHNT, CDR2 FRNRAP. The CDR3 runs to 12 residues. Trimming took 5 bases from V and 4 from J, leaving 7 bases between them. The CDR3 nucleotides are TGTGCTAGTGGTCCCCCCTCAGATACGCAGTATTTT. This sequence encodes CASGPPSDTQYF.

The rearrangement uses TRBV28 and TRBJ2-4; D perhaps matches TRBD2 (6 bases). The CDR3 sequence is 14 residues long. CDR1 and CDR2 from the germline V gene are MDHEN and SYDVKM. The ends were cut back, 6 bases at V and 6 bases at J, with 15 bases in the middle. CDR3 protein: CASSPRDSRNIQYF. The CDR3 DNA reads as TGTGCCAGCAGCCCCCGGGACTCGCGAAACATTCAGTACTTC.

This sequence joins TRBV28 and TRBJ1-2; D not resolved. The CDR3 runs 11 residues. V gave up 3 bases and J gave up 5 bases, with 4 bases separating them. Germline values: CDR1 MDHEN, CDR2 SYDVKM. The CDR3 sequence: CASSFHYGYTF. CDR3 DNA: TGTGCCAGCAGTTTTCATTATGGCTACACCTTC.

This clone was seen a handful of times. The rearrangement links TRBV5-6 to TRBJ2-3; 7 nucleotides line up with TRBD1. The CDR3 has 18 residues. The ends lost 2 bases at V and 2 bases at J; junction bases unmatched: 14. Germline V gene data show CDR1 as SGHDT and CDR2 as YYEEEE. The CDR3 loop is CASSFKGAVFSYTDTQYF. CDR3 in DNA: TGTGCCAGCAGCTTTAAGGGGGCCGTGTTTTCCTACACAGATACGCAGTATTTT. Filled out from reference TRBV5-6 and TRBJ2-3, the complete variable domain reads DAGVTQSPTHLIKTRGQQVTLRCSPKSGHDTVSWYQQALGQGPQFIFQYYEEEERQRGNFPDRFSGHQFPNYSSELNVNALLLGDSALYLCASSFKGAVFSYTDTQYFGPGTRLTVL.